Listed here are 8 T cell receptor beta chains from one sample, sequenced in a study of blood T cell repertoires in COVID-19 (TCRdb year 2020). Library construction relied on the immunoSEQ multiplex PCR assay. What TCRdb holds here is the immuneACCESS table cut down to in-frame rearrangements. Part of the clones is not present; checked against another copy, under half of the missing clones reflect an unresolved V gene, and the others are unexplained. The sample table records 95,000 to 100,000 clones; around 90% of these occur just once. The ten largest clones take up 3.5% to 5% of the sample. Sequenced material: peripheral blood. These receptors originate from a human donor with COVID-19, enrolled during active disease. The donor label of this sample is uncertain.

This rearrangement joins TRBV15 to TRBJ2-5; possible D gene TRBD2, 6 bases. Per the germline V gene, CDR1 is LNHNV and CDR2 is YYDKDF (reference sequence). The V and J ends lost 0 bases and 5 bases respectively, with 10 bases between them. The CDR3 sequence is 14 residues long. This CDR3 is CATSRDGGTETQYF. The CDR3, as DNA: TGTGCCACCAGCAGAGACGGGGGAACCGAGACCCAGTACTTC.

This chain uses TRBV2 with TRBJ2-2; unclear D gene. The CDR3 runs to 14 residues. Trimming left V 6 bases short and J 1 base short, with 9 bases between. In germline, CDR1 is SNHLY, CDR2 FYNNEI. The CDR3 DNA follows: TGTGCCAGCAGGGTTGAGCTGAACACCGGGGAGCTGTTTTTT. Translating it yields CASRVELNTGELFF.

The chain employs TRBV19 and TRBJ2-5; D is perhaps TRBD1 (6 bases). CDR3 size: 15 residues. Germline assignment: CDR1 LNHDA and CDR2 SQIVND (reference sequence). Deletions cut 5 bases from V and 0 bases from J, with 13 bases between. CDR3 amino acids: CASSSGTLYQETQYF. The CDR3 DNA reads as TGTGCCAGTAGTTCCGGGACATTGTACCAAGAGACCCAGTACTTC. The whole variable domain, filled in from reference TRBV19 and TRBJ2-5, reads DGGITQSPKYLFRKEGQNVTLSCEQNLNHDAMYWYRQDPGQGLRLIYYSQIVNDFQKGDIAEGYSVSREKKESFPLTVTSAQKNPTAFYLCASSSGTLYQETQYFGPGTRLLVL.

The chain is built from TRBV6-5 and TRBJ2-7; weak D call: TRBD1 (7 bases). The germline V gene has CDR1 MNHEY and CDR2 SVGAGI. V shed 5 bases and J shed 3 bases, with 17 bases lying between them. This CDR3 region has 15 residues. The CDR3: CASSPPEGTVYEQYF. CDR3 coding DNA: TGTGCCAGCAGTCCACCGGAGGGGACAGTCTACGAGCAGTACTTC.

This clone was detected only once. The chain couples TRBV2 to TRBJ1-5; D is unclear. The V gene lost 6 bases and the J gene lost 4 bases, with 10 bases spanning the gap. The CDR3 has 13 amino acids. In germline, CDR1 is SNHLY, CDR2 FYNNEI. This CDR3 reads CASSARQNQPQHF. The CDR3 coding sequence is TGTGCCAGCAGCGCCAGGCAGAATCAGCCCCAGCATTTT.

J is TRBJ2-7 and V is TRBV29-1; 7 bases fit TRBD2. Germline CDR1 is SQVTM and CDR2 is ANQGSEA. CDR3 size: 14 residues. J lost 1 base, V lost 6 bases, and 9 bases had no gene match. The CDR3 region is CSVGDYPSSYEQYF. CDR3 DNA: TGCAGCGTCGGGGACTACCCCTCATCCTACGAGCAGTACTTC.

The gene calls are TRBV7-9 and TRBJ2-7, with D perhaps matching TRBD2 (6 bases). Germline CDR1 is SEHNR and CDR2 is FQNEAQ (reference sequence). V was pared by 6 bases and J by 5 bases, with 11 bases between. CDR3 length equals 12 residues. In DNA form, the CDR3 reads TGTGCCAGCAGGGAGGGCGGAAACGAGCAGTACTTC. Amino acids: CASREGGNEQYF.

This clone appeared a single time. The rearrangement joins TRBV7-5 to TRBJ1-4. TRBV7-5 is a pseudogene. This CDR3 region has 14 residues. The CDR3 reads CVRSFDGLNEKLFF. CDR3 coding DNA: TGTGTCAGAAGCTTTGACGGACTGAATGAAAAACTGTTTTTT.